These T cell receptor beta chains were read from a single sample in a study of beta chain features in type 1 diabetes. Only in-frame clones appear in the TCRdb table, and some are missing; sequencing was by immunoSEQ multiplex PCR. The table has about 330,000 clones, approximately 9.9% seen once; the top ten hold just over 0.015%. What was sequenced was naive CD4+ T cells from blood. Source of these receptors: a woman under 40 in good health. Both conserved end residues are part of each CDR3. The D gene is left open where the match is weak. A clone size is listed for some rows: how often the clone was seen (once, few, many), or a class if it is expanded.

V gene: TRBV18
clone size: NA
D gene: NA
J gene: TRBJ1-1
CDR3 protein: CASSPLTGTSEAFF
CDR3 DNA: TGTGCCAGCTCACCGTTAACCGGGACATCTGAAGCTTTCTTT

V gene: TRBV6-5
clone size: NA
D gene: NA
J gene: TRBJ1-2
CDR3 protein: CASSYSGEGDYGYTF
CDR3 DNA: TGTGCCAGCAGTTACTCCGGAGAAGGGGACTATGGCTACACCTTC

V gene: TRBV7-9
clone size: NA
D gene: NA
J gene: TRBJ2-5
CDR3 protein: CASSVGAMSLQETQYF
CDR3 DNA: TGTGCCAGCAGCGTAGGAGCTATGAGTCTCCAAGAGACCCAGTACTTC

V gene: TRBV18
clone size: few
D gene: TRBD1
J gene: TRBJ2-7
CDR3 protein: CASSPDRVYEQYF
CDR3 DNA: TGTGCCAGCTCACCGGACAGGGTCTACGAGCAGTACTTC

V gene: TRBV9
clone size: few
D gene: TRBD2
J gene: TRBJ2-5
CDR3 protein: CASSVVGTSGSETQYF
CDR3 DNA: TGTGCCAGCAGCGTAGTGGGGACTAGCGGGAGTGAGACCCAGTACTTC

V gene: TRBV28
clone size: NA
D gene: TRBD1
J gene: TRBJ2-3
CDR3 protein: CASSLSTGSGTDTQYF
CDR3 DNA: TGTGCCAGCAGTCTTTCGACAGGGTCGGGCACAGATACGCAGTATTTT

V gene: TRBV5-1
clone size: few
D gene: NA
J gene: TRBJ1-5
CDR3 protein: CASSLAGDHQPQHF
CDR3 DNA: TGCGCCAGCAGCTTGGCAGGGGATCATCAGCCCCAGCATTTT

V gene: TRBV18
clone size: NA
D gene: NA
J gene: TRBJ2-2
CDR3 protein: CASSPPALANTGELFF
CDR3 DNA: TGTGCCAGCTCACCCCCAGCCCTAGCGAACACCGGGGAGCTGTTTTTT

V gene: TRBV27
clone size: few
D gene: TRBD2
J gene: TRBJ2-7
CDR3 protein: CASRLAGETPYEQYF
CDR3 DNA: TGTGCCAGCAGACTAGCGGGCGAGACTCCCTACGAGCAGTACTTC

V gene: TRBV4-3
clone size: NA
D gene: NA
J gene: TRBJ1-1
CDR3 protein: CASSQEYPQGGFRTEAFF
CDR3 DNA: TGCGCCAGCAGCCAAGAGTATCCACAGGGAGGGTTTCGGACTGAAGCTTTCTTT

V gene: TRBV30
clone size: few
D gene: NA
J gene: TRBJ2-7
CDR3 protein: CAWSSSGVEQYF
CDR3 DNA: TGTGCCTGGAGTTCGTCAGGGGTCGAGCAGTACTTC

V gene: TRBV29-1
clone size: few
D gene: TRBD2
J gene: TRBJ2-5
CDR3 protein: CSVHSGGDQYF
CDR3 DNA: TGCAGCGTTCATAGTGGGGGGGACCAGTACTTC

V gene: TRBV5-1
clone size: NA
D gene: NA
J gene: TRBJ2-5
CDR3 protein: CASSLGRDRQETQYF
CDR3 DNA: TGCGCCAGCAGCTTGGGGCGGGACAGACAAGAGACCCAGTACTTC

V gene: TRBV30
clone size: few
D gene: TRBD2
J gene: TRBJ2-7
CDR3 protein: CAWSRLAGVHEQYF
CDR3 DNA: TGTGCCTGGAGTCGACTAGCGGGAGTTCACGAGCAGTACTTC

V gene: TRBV7-9
clone size: NA
D gene: TRBD2
J gene: TRBJ2-1
CDR3 protein: CASRGTSGGARYNEQFF
CDR3 DNA: TGTGCCAGCAGGGGGACTAGCGGGGGAGCCCGCTACAATGAGCAGTTCTTC

V gene: TRBV6-5
clone size: NA
D gene: NA
J gene: TRBJ2-5
CDR3 protein: CASSYSKQQETQYF
CDR3 DNA: TGTGCCAGCAGTTACTCGAAACAGCAAGAGACCCAGTACTTC

V gene: TRBV28
clone size: few
D gene: TRBD2
J gene: TRBJ2-1
CDR3 protein: CASSFRTSGRAYNEQFF
CDR3 DNA: TGTGCCAGCAGTTTTAGAACTAGCGGGAGGGCCTACAATGAGCAGTTCTTC

V gene: TRBV4-1
clone size: NA
D gene: NA
J gene: TRBJ2-5
CDR3 protein: CASSQLLLETQYF
CDR3 DNA: TGCGCCAGCAGCCAACTTCTACTAGAGACCCAGTACTTC

V gene: TRBV28
clone size: NA
D gene: NA
J gene: TRBJ2-1
CDR3 protein: CASSPDRLVYNEQFF
CDR3 DNA: TGTGCCAGCAGTCCTGACCGACTAGTCTACAATGAGCAGTTCTTC

V gene: TRBV28
clone size: few
D gene: TRBD2
J gene: TRBJ2-1
CDR3 protein: CASSLGPGGRVNNEQFF
CDR3 DNA: TGTGCCAGCAGTTTAGGCCCCGGCGGGAGGGTTAACAATGAGCAGTTCTTC

V gene: TRBV18
clone size: NA
D gene: TRBD1
J gene: TRBJ1-1
CDR3 protein: CASSKGQRDTEAFF
CDR3 DNA: TGTGCCAGCTCCAAGGGACAGCGAGACACTGAAGCTTTCTTT

V gene: TRBV7-9
clone size: few
D gene: TRBD2
J gene: TRBJ2-7
CDR3 protein: CASSRQAGVYEQYF
CDR3 DNA: TGTGCCAGCAGCCGTCAAGCGGGAGTCTACGAGCAGTACTTC

V gene: TRBV19
clone size: NA
D gene: TRBD1
J gene: TRBJ2-7
CDR3 protein: CASSRLGQGGGYEQYF
CDR3 DNA: TGTGCCAGTAGTCGATTGGGACAGGGAGGAGGCTACGAGCAGTACTTC

V gene: TRBV9
clone size: NA
D gene: TRBD1
J gene: TRBJ1-2
CDR3 protein: CASSMGQALYGYTF
CDR3 DNA: TGTGCCAGCAGTATGGGACAGGCACTCTATGGCTACACCTTC

V gene: TRBV9
clone size: NA
D gene: NA
J gene: TRBJ2-3
CDR3 protein: CASSKAGTRAIADTQYF
CDR3 DNA: TGTGCCAGCAGCAAGGCCGGGACTCGGGCGATCGCAGATACGCAGTATTTT

V gene: TRBV7-6
clone size: once
D gene: TRBD2
J gene: TRBJ2-2
CDR3 protein: CASSLGGRGAGELFF
CDR3 DNA: TGTGCCAGCAGCTTAGGCGGGAGGGGTGCCGGGGAGCTGTTTTTT

V gene: TRBV18
clone size: NA
D gene: TRBD1
J gene: TRBJ1-2
CDR3 protein: CASSPGYETGKFGYTF
CDR3 DNA: TGTGCCAGCTCACCAGGGTACGAGACAGGGAAATTTGGCTACACCTTC

V gene: TRBV6-5
clone size: few
D gene: TRBD1
J gene: TRBJ1-2
CDR3 protein: CASYTGVYGYTF
CDR3 DNA: TGTGCCAGCTATACAGGGGTCTATGGCTACACCTTC

V gene: TRBV6-1
clone size: NA
D gene: TRBD1
J gene: TRBJ2-7
CDR3 protein: CASFRDRVNEQYF
CDR3 DNA: TGTGCCAGCTTCCGGGACAGGGTGAACGAGCAGTACTTC

V gene: TRBV29-1
clone size: few
D gene: NA
J gene: TRBJ1-1
CDR3 protein: CSVAGRVADTEAFF
CDR3 DNA: TGCAGCGTTGCCGGGCGGGTTGCGGACACTGAAGCTTTCTTT

V gene: TRBV7-3
clone size: few
D gene: TRBD2
J gene: TRBJ2-1
CDR3 protein: CASSRLAGGSNEQFF
CDR3 DNA: TGTGCCAGCAGCCGACTAGCGGGCGGTTCCAATGAGCAGTTCTTC

V gene: TRBV29-1
clone size: NA
D gene: NA
J gene: TRBJ2-1
CDR3 protein: CSVEDQGRGTLAYNEQFF
CDR3 DNA: TGCAGCGTTGAAGATCAGGGGAGGGGCACTCTCGCCTACAATGAGCAGTTCTTC

V gene: TRBV18
clone size: NA
D gene: NA
J gene: TRBJ2-2
CDR3 protein: CASSPSELIITGELFF
CDR3 DNA: TGTGCCAGCTCACCATCGGAGTTAATTATCACCGGGGAGCTGTTTTTT

V gene: TRBV18
clone size: NA
D gene: NA
J gene: TRBJ1-2
CDR3 protein: CASSPAQAHGYTF
CDR3 DNA: TGTGCCAGCTCCCCTGCACAGGCTCATGGCTACACCTTC

V gene: TRBV29-1
clone size: few
D gene: TRBD2
J gene: TRBJ2-3
CDR3 protein: CSVPLSGGYTDTQYF
CDR3 DNA: TGCAGCGTGCCTCTTAGCGGGGGTTACACAGATACGCAGTATTTT

V gene: TRBV20-1
clone size: few
D gene: NA
J gene: TRBJ2-5
CDR3 protein: CSARQGETQYF
CDR3 DNA: TGCAGTGCTAGGCAGGGGGAGACCCAGTACTTC

V gene: TRBV4-3
clone size: few
D gene: NA
J gene: TRBJ1-1
CDR3 protein: CASSHGGTVNTEAFF
CDR3 DNA: TGCGCCAGCAGCCACGGGGGGACGGTAAACACTGAAGCTTTCTTT

V gene: TRBV7-2
clone size: few
D gene: TRBD1
J gene: TRBJ1-4
CDR3 protein: CASSPRTGGNEKLFF
CDR3 DNA: TGTGCCAGCAGCCCTCGGACAGGGGGAAATGAAAAACTGTTTTTT

V gene: TRBV18
clone size: NA
D gene: NA
J gene: TRBJ2-4
CDR3 protein: CASSPPSTLNIQYF
CDR3 DNA: TGTGCCAGCTCACCACCGAGTACTTTAAACATTCAGTACTTC

V gene: TRBV5-1
clone size: NA
D gene: TRBD1
J gene: TRBJ2-1
CDR3 protein: CASSSNRGLGSYNEQFF
CDR3 DNA: TGCGCCAGCAGCTCTAACAGGGGGCTAGGGTCCTACAATGAGCAGTTCTTC

V gene: TRBV7-3
clone size: few
D gene: TRBD2
J gene: TRBJ2-5
CDR3 protein: CASRQAGGRTETQYF
CDR3 DNA: TGTGCCAGCAGGCAGGCGGGAGGGCGGACGGAGACCCAGTACTTC

V gene: TRBV4-2
clone size: NA
D gene: TRBD2
J gene: TRBJ2-3
CDR3 protein: CASSQTHSGSGTDTQYF
CDR3 DNA: TGTGCCAGCAGCCAAACACATAGCGGGAGCGGCACAGATACGCAGTATTTT

V gene: TRBV7-2
clone size: NA
D gene: TRBD1
J gene: TRBJ2-7
CDR3 protein: CASSLVGQGIHEQYF
CDR3 DNA: TGTGCCAGCAGCTTAGTGGGACAGGGTATCCACGAGCAGTACTTC

V gene: TRBV28
clone size: NA
D gene: NA
J gene: TRBJ2-4
CDR3 protein: CASSLDGGVGLAKNIQYF
CDR3 DNA: TGTGCCAGCAGCTTGGACGGAGGGGTGGGACTAGCCAAAAACATTCAGTACTTC

V gene: TRBV2
clone size: NA
D gene: NA
J gene: TRBJ2-5
CDR3 protein: CASSEVREDPQYF
CDR3 DNA: TGTGCCAGCAGTGAGGTCAGGGAAGATCCCCAGTACTTC

V gene: TRBV7-2
clone size: NA
D gene: TRBD2
J gene: TRBJ2-7
CDR3 protein: CASSLATSGRTYEQYF
CDR3 DNA: TGTGCCAGCAGCTTGGCGACTAGCGGGAGAACCTACGAGCAGTACTTC

V gene: TRBV7-2
clone size: NA
D gene: TRBD2
J gene: TRBJ2-3
CDR3 protein: CASSLVAGRITDTQYF
CDR3 DNA: TGTGCCAGCAGCTTAGTGGCCGGGAGGATAACAGATACGCAGTATTTT

V gene: TRBV7-2
clone size: NA
D gene: TRBD2
J gene: TRBJ2-1
CDR3 protein: CASSWGGSGSNEQFF
CDR3 DNA: TGTGCCAGCAGCTGGGGAGGGAGCGGGAGCAATGAGCAGTTCTTC

V gene: TRBV7-2
clone size: few
D gene: TRBD2
J gene: TRBJ2-1
CDR3 protein: CASSSGTSSYNEQFF
CDR3 DNA: TGTGCCAGCAGCTCCGGGACTAGTTCGTACAATGAGCAGTTCTTC

V gene: TRBV4-3
clone size: few
D gene: NA
J gene: TRBJ1-2
CDR3 protein: CASSQGLDSYGYTF
CDR3 DNA: TGCGCCAGCAGCCAAGGGTTGGACAGCTATGGCTACACCTTC

V gene: TRBV18
clone size: NA
D gene: NA
J gene: TRBJ1-1
CDR3 protein: CASSPPAGMNTEAFF
CDR3 DNA: TGTGCCAGCTCACCACCCGCGGGGATGAACACTGAAGCTTTCTTT

V gene: TRBV14
clone size: NA
D gene: TRBD2
J gene: TRBJ2-3
CDR3 protein: CASRLAGGPPYF
CDR3 DNA: TGTGCCAGCAGGTTAGCGGGAGGGCCCCCGTATTTT

V gene: TRBV4-2
clone size: NA
D gene: TRBD1
J gene: TRBJ2-7
CDR3 protein: CASSHSGTGGYEQYF
CDR3 DNA: TGTGCCAGCAGCCATTCCGGGACAGGGGGCTACGAGCAGTACTTC

V gene: TRBV4-3
clone size: NA
D gene: NA
J gene: TRBJ1-4
CDR3 protein: CASSRGAAGATNEKLFF
CDR3 DNA: TGCGCCAGCAGCCGCGGGGCGGCGGGAGCAACTAATGAAAAACTGTTTTTT

V gene: TRBV15
clone size: NA
D gene: TRBD2
J gene: TRBJ2-3
CDR3 protein: CATSSRTSGGGTVQYF
CDR3 DNA: TGTGCCACCAGCAGCAGGACTAGCGGAGGGGGGACGGTGCAGTATTTT

V gene: TRBV7-3
clone size: NA
D gene: NA
J gene: TRBJ2-6
CDR3 protein: CASSSSAGGSGANVLTF
CDR3 DNA: TGTGCCAGCAGCTCCTCTGCTGGAGGCTCTGGGGCCAACGTCCTGACTTTC

V gene: TRBV28
clone size: NA
D gene: NA
J gene: TRBJ1-5
CDR3 protein: CASSSPTTGSDQPQHF
CDR3 DNA: TGTGCCAGCAGTTCCCCAACTACAGGGTCGGACCAGCCCCAGCATTTT

V gene: TRBV7-9
clone size: few
D gene: NA
J gene: TRBJ2-7
CDR3 protein: CASSTSYEQYF
CDR3 DNA: TGTGCCAGCAGCACTTCCTACGAGCAGTACTTC

V gene: TRBV10-3
clone size: NA
D gene: TRBD1
J gene: TRBJ1-2
CDR3 protein: CAMTGSGPRDPSGYTF
CDR3 DNA: TGTGCCATGACAGGGTCCGGACCCCGAGATCCCTCTGGCTACACCTTC